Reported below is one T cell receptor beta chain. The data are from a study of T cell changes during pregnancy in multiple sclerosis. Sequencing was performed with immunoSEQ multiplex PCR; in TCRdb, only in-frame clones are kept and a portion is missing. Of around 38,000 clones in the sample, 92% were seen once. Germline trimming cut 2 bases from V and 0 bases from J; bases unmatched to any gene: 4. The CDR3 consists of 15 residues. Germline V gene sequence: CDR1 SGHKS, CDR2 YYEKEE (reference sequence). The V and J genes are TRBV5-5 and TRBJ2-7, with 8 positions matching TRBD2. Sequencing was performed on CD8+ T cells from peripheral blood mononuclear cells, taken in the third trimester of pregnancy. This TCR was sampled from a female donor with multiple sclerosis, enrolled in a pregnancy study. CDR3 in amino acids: CASSFGGVSSYEQYF. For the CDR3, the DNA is TGTGCCAGCAGCTTCGGGGGGGTCAGCTCCTACGAGCAGTACTTC. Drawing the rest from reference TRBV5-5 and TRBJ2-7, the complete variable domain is DAGVTQSPTHLIKTRGQQVTLRCSPISGHKSVSWYQQVLGQGPQFIFQYYEKEERGRGNFPDRFSARQFPNYSSELNVNALLLGDSALYLCASSFGGVSSYEQYFGPGTRLTVT.